Given below is one T cell receptor (beta chain) in context. These data originate in a study of neoadjuvant nivolumab and ipilimumab in lung cancer. TCRdb's copy holds only in-frame clones and misses some; the assay was immunoSEQ multiplex PCR. The sample lists 10,000 to 15,000 clones, around 70% seen once, with almost 25% in the top ten. The source was peripheral blood, collected after neoadjuvant nivolumab, alone or with ipilimumab, at or shortly before surgery. This receptor was obtained from an adult with non-small cell lung cancer.

In DNA, the CDR3 is TGTGCCTGGAGTGTAGGGACAGGGCATCAGCCCCAGCATTTT. Its protein is CAWSVGTGHQPQHF. The chain has TRBV30 and TRBJ1-5, with TRBD1 matching 9 bases. Germline assignment: CDR1 GTSNPN and CDR2 SVGIG (reference sequence). The V and J ends lost 0 bases and 5 bases, in that order; junction bases with no gene match: 2. This CDR3 comprises 14 residues.